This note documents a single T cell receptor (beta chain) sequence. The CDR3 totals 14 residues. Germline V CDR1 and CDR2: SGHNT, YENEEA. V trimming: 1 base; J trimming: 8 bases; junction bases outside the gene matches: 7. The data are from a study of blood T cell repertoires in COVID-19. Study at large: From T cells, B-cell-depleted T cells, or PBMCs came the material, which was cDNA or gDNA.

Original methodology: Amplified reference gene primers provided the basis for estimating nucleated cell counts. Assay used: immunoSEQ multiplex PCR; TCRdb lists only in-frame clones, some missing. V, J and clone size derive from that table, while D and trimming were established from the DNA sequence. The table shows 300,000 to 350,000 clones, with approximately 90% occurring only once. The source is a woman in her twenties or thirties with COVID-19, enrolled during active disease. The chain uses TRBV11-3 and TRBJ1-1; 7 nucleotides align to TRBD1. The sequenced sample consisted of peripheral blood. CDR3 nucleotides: TGTGCCAGCAGCTTAGCCGGGACAGCCGGAGAAGCTTTCTTT. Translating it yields CASSLAGTAGEAFF.